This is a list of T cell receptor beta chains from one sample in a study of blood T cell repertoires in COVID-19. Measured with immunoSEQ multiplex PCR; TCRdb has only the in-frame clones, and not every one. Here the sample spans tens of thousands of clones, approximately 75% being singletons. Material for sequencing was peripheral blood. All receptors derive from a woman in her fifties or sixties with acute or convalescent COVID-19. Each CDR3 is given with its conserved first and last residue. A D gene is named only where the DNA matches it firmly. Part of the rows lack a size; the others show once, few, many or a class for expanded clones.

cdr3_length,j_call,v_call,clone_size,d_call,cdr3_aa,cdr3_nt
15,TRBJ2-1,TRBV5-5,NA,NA,CASSLGRGRYNEQFF,TGTGCCAGCAGCTTGGGGCGGGGGCGATACAATGAGCAGTTCTTC
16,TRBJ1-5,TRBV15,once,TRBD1,CATSRGGGTGFQPQHF,TGTGCCACCAGCAGAGGGGGCGGGACAGGATTTCAGCCCCAGCATTTT
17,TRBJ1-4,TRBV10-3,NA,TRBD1,CAISPGQGSTTNEKLFF,TGTGCCATCAGCCCGGGACAGGGCTCCACAACTAATGAAAAACTGTTTTTT
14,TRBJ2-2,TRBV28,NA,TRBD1,CASDGQGNTGELFF,TGTGCCAGCGACGGACAGGGGAACACCGGGGAGCTGTTTTTT
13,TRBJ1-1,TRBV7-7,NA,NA,CASSSTVYTEAFF,TGTGCCAGCAGCTCAACAGTGTACACTGAAGCTTTCTTT
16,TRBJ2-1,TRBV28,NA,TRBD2,CASKNKAGGAYNEQFF,TGTGCCAGTAAAAACAAAGCGGGGGGTGCCTACAATGAGCAGTTCTTC
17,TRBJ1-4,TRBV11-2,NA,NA,CASSLDQWGGYSEKLFF,TGTGCCAGCAGCTTAGATCAGTGGGGGGGGTACAGTGAAAAACTGTTTTTT
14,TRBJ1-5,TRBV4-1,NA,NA,CASSQDRGNQPQHF,TGCGCCAGCAGCCAAGACAGGGGCAATCAGCCCCAGCATTTT
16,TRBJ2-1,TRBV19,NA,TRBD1,CASSIRNRGSYNEQFF,TGTGCCAGTAGTATAAGGAACAGGGGGTCCTACAATGAGCAGTTCTTC
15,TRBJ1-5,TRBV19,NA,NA,CASSIGTSSNQPQHF,TGTGCCAGTAGTATAGGGACTTCTAGCAATCAGCCCCAGCATTTT
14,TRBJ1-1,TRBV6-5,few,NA,CASSLTPGGTEAFF,TGTGCCAGCAGCCTAACCCCGGGGGGAACTGAAGCTTTCTTT
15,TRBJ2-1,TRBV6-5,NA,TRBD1,CASTSNRGSYNEQFF,TGTGCCAGCACCTCAAACAGGGGGTCCTACAATGAGCAGTTCTTC
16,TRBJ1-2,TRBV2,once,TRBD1,CASSEARTGANYGYTF,TGTGCCAGCAGTGAAGCGCGGACAGGGGCTAACTATGGCTACACCTTC
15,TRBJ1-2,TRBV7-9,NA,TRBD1,CASSLGTGGNYGYTF,TGTGCCAGCAGCTTAGGGACAGGGGGTAACTATGGCTACACCTTC
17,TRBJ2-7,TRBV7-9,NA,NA,CASSRVAQGGSSYEQYF,TGTGCCAGCAGCCGAGTAGCTCAGGGGGGAAGCTCCTACGAGCAGTACTTC
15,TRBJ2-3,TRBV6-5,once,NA,CASSRPKLDSDTQYF,TGTGCCAGCAGCCGTCCTAAACTAGATTCAGATACGCAGTATTTT
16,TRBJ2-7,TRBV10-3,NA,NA,CAISESGRGSSYEQYF,TGTGCCATCAGTGAGTCGGGACGGGGGAGCTCCTACGAGCAGTACTTC
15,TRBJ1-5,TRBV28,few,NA,CASSTLTVPLWPQHF,TGTGCCAGCAGCACTTTGACAGTTCCGCTATGGCCCCAGCATTTT
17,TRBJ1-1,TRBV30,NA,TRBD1,CAWSAGQGAWGRAEAFF,TGTGCCTGGAGTGCCGGACAGGGGGCGTGGGGCAGAGCTGAAGCTTTCTTT
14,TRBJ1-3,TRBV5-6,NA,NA,CASSFGLSGNTIYF,TGTGCCAGCAGCTTTGGACTCTCTGGAAACACCATATATTTT
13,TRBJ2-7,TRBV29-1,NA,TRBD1,CSVSPRQGNEQYF,TGCAGCGTCAGTCCCAGACAGGGGAACGAGCAGTACTTC
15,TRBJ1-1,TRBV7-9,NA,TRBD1,CASSPDGRGQTEAFF,TGTGCCAGCAGCCCGGACGGTAGGGGGCAAACTGAAGCTTTCTTT
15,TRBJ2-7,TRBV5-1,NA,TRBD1,CASSLFPDRGQEQYF,TGCGCCAGCAGCTTGTTCCCGGACAGGGGGCAGGAGCAGTACTTC
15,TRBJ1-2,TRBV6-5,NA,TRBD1,CASRIRGGGYYGYTF,TGTGCCAGCAGGATCCGAGGGGGCGGGTACTATGGCTACACCTTC
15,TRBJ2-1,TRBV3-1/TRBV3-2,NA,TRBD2,CASSQDLAGALSQFF,TGTGCCAGCAGCCAAGATTTAGCGGGGGCCCTTTCACAGTTCTTC
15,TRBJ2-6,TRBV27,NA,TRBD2,CASRRGGSGANVLTF,TGTGCCAGCAGGCGGGGGGGCTCTGGGGCCAACGTCCTGACTTTC
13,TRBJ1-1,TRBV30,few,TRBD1,CAWSVKGATEAFF,TGTGCCTGGAGTGTTAAGGGGGCGACTGAAGCTTTCTTT
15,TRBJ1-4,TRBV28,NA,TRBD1,CASSPPQGAYEKLFF,TGTGCCAGCAGTCCACCGCAGGGGGCCTATGAAAAACTGTTTTTT
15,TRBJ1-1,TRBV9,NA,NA,CASSAGGGWSTEAFF,TGTGCCAGCAGCGCCGGCGGAGGGTGGAGCACTGAAGCTTTCTTT
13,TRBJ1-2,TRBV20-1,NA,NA,CSAGGGTNYGYTF,TGCAGTGCTGGTGGCGGCACCAACTATGGCTACACCTTC
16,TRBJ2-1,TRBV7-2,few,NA,CASSLFLLSSYNEQFF,TGTGCCAGCAGCTTATTCCTCCTCAGCTCCTACAATGAGCAGTTCTTC
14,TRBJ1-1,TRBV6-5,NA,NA,CASSLQIMNTEAFF,TGTGCCAGCAGCTTACAAATCATGAACACTGAAGCTTTCTTT
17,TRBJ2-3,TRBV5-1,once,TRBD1,CASSLWVQTTGTDTQYF,TGCGCCAGCAGCTTGTGGGTACAAACGACAGGGACAGATACGCAGTATTTT
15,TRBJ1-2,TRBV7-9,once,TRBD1,CASSHLTGGANGYTF,TGTGCCAGCAGCCACCTGACAGGGGGCGCGAATGGCTACACCTTC
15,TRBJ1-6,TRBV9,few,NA,CASSVGEQSYSPLHF,TGTGCCAGCAGCGTAGGTGAACAGTCATATTCACCCCTCCACTTT
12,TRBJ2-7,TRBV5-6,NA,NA,CASSARGNQQYF,TGTGCCAGCAGCGCCAGGGGTAACCAGCAGTACTTC
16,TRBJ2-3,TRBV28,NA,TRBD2,CASSLYSGGADDTQYF,TGTGCCAGCAGTTTATACAGCGGGGGGGCAGATGATACGCAGTATTTT
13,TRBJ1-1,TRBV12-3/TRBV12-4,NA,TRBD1,CASSRTGDTEAFF,TGTGCCAGCAGTCGAACAGGGGACACTGAAGCTTTCTTT
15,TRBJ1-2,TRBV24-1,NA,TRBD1,CATLRGTGDLYGYTF,TGTGCCACCTTGAGAGGGACAGGAGACCTCTATGGCTACACCTTC
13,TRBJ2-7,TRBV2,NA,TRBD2,CASRFSGAYEQYF,TGTGCCAGCAGGTTTAGCGGGGCCTACGAGCAGTACTTC
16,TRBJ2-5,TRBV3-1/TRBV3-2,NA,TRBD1,CASSQGTGRGQETQYF,TGTGCCAGCAGCCAAGGGACAGGGCGAGGACAAGAGACCCAGTACTTC
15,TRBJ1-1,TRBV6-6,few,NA,CASSYLQGVNTEAFF,TGTGCCAGCAGTTACTTACAGGGCGTGAACACTGAAGCTTTCTTT
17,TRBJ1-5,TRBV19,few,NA,CASSSLTGPSGNQPQHF,TGTGCCAGTAGCAGTCTGACAGGCCCCTCTGGGAATCAGCCCCAGCATTTT
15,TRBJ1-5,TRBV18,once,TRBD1,CASSHSTGSNQPQHF,TGTGCCAGCTCACACTCGACAGGGTCCAATCAGCCCCAGCATTTT
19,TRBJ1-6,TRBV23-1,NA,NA,CASSQPGDGKGSYNSPLHF,TGCGCCAGCAGTCAACCGGGGGACGGGAAGGGATCCTATAATTCACCCCTCCACTTT
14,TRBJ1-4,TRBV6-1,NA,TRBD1,CASSERGLNEKLFF,TGTGCCAGCAGTGAAAGGGGGCTTAATGAAAAACTGTTTTTT
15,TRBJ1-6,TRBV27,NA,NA,CASSPGVVNNSPLHF,TGTGCCAGCAGTCCCGGTGTGGTCAATAATTCACCCCTCCACTTT
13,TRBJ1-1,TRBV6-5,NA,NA,CASKGGARTEAFF,TGTGCCAGCAAGGGGGGGGCGCGGACTGAAGCTTTCTTT
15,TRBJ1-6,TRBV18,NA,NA,CASSPNQNQNSPLHF,TGTGCCAGCTCACCGAATCAAAATCAGAATTCACCCCTCCACTTT
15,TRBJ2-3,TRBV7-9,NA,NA,CASSSPTGLTDTQYF,TGTGCCAGCAGCTCCCCGACAGGTCTCACAGATACGCAGTATTTT
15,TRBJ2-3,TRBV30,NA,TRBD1,CAWSVPRGREDTQYF,TGTGCCTGGAGTGTACCCAGGGGGCGCGAAGATACGCAGTATTTT
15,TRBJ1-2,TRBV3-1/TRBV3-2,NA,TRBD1,CASSQETGANYGYTF,TGTGCCAGCAGCCAAGAGACAGGGGCGAACTATGGCTACACCTTC
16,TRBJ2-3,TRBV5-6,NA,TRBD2,CASSLLGGGALDTQYF,TGTGCCAGCAGCTTGCTTGGCGGGGGGGCCCTGGATACGCAGTATTTT
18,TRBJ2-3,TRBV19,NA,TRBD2,CASSIDPPGLAGTDTQYF,TGTGCCAGTAGTATAGACCCCCCTGGACTAGCGGGCACAGATACGCAGTATTTT
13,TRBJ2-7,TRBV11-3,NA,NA,CASSPDGIYEQYF,TGTGCCAGCAGCCCCGACGGGATCTACGAGCAGTACTTC
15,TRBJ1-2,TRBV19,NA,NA,CASSRTALADYGYTF,TGTGCCAGTAGTAGGACAGCGCTGGCTGACTATGGCTACACCTTC
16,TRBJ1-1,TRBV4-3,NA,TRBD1,CASSQDMGTGGTEAFF,TGCGCCAGCAGCCAAGATATGGGGACAGGCGGGACTGAAGCTTTCTTT
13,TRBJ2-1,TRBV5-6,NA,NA,CASSSVLTREQFF,TGTGCCAGCAGTTCTGTACTCACCCGGGAGCAGTTCTTC